This entry lists 27 T cell receptor beta chains sequenced from one sample in a study of T-cell memory formation after mild COVID-19 (dated by TCRdb to the early 2020s). Library construction relied on 5' RACE. The sequencing machine was an Illumina NovaSeq 6000. TCRdb applied fastp at Q25 and MiXCR to the public reads, then kept only in-frame beta chains. Each entry merges the rows of one CDR3 protein and shows their most common DNA and genes. This sample lists 300,000 to 400,000 distinct CDR3 sequences; around 30% were detected once. Roughly 14% of the sample rests with the top ten. Material for sequencing was PBMCs or a T cell subset sorted from them (not recorded which). These receptors originate from an adult woman who had mild COVID-19 (a few samples of this study predate the infection). The sample titles of this study are shuffled in the database, so cell type and time point are left out; the donor was told from shared clones.

The V gene is TRBV6-6, the J gene TRBJ2-1; 14 bases agree with TRBD2. The CDR3 sequence is 16 residues long. Losses at the gene ends were 7 bases for V and 8 bases for J; bases not matched to a gene: 10. Germline loops: CDR1 MNHNY, CDR2 SVGAGI (reference sequence). CDR3: CASIPRLAGGRHEQFF. In nucleotides, the CDR3 is TGTGCCAGCATTCCCAGACTAGCGGGGGGGCGGCATGAGCAGTTCTTC.

The chain uses TRBV7-9 and TRBJ2-3; possible D gene TRBD2, 6 bases. Per the germline V gene, CDR1 is SEHNR and CDR2 is FQNEAQ (reference sequence). This CDR3 contains 17 residues. Trimming shortened V by 4 bases and J by 1 base, and 18 bases separated the two germline ends. CDR3 amino acids: CASSSLLAMGGTDTQYF. CDR3 coding DNA: TGTGCCAGCAGCTCCCTCCTAGCGATGGGCGGCACAGATACGCAGTATTTT.

The genes are TRBV19 and TRBJ2-3; TRBD2 matches 10 bases. CDR3 size: 14 residues. Germline loops: CDR1 LNHDA, CDR2 SQIVND (reference sequence). J gave up 5 bases and V 6 bases, and 5 bases lay outside the gene matches. This CDR3 reads CASRERGGGDTQYF. The CDR3 nucleotides read TGTGCCAGTAGGGAGCGGGGGGGAGGAGATACGCAGTATTTT.

This clonotype was recorded a few times. This chain connects TRBV5-1 to TRBJ2-1; the match to TRBD2 covers 9 bases. The J segment lost 6 bases and the V segment lost 6 bases, leaving 7 bases of the junction unmatched. This CDR3 is built from 14 residues. Per germline, CDR1 SGHRS and CDR2 YFSETQ. The CDR3 bases are TGCGCCAGCAAGGGCGGGAGGGCCCCCAATGAGCAGTTCTTC. This codes for CASKGGRAPNEQFF.

The CDR3 bases are TGTGCCAGCGTTGCCAGGGGCCCGGGCGTTCAGCCCCAGCATTTT. Translated: CASVARGPGVQPQHF. The gene calls are TRBV6-1 and TRBJ1-5, with D possibly TRBD1 on 6 matching bases. The ends were cut back, 8 bases at V and 6 bases at J, with 20 bases in the middle. The germline gives CDR1 MNHNS, CDR2 SASEGT. The CDR3 sequence is 15 residues long.

This chain uses TRBV30 with TRBJ1-3, with D uncertain. In germline, CDR1 is GTSNPN, CDR2 SVGIG (reference sequence). Deletions cut 2 bases from V and 0 bases from J, with 14 bases between. The CDR3 length is 16 residues. Here the CDR3 reads CAWSLEAASSGNTIYF. CDR3 DNA: TGTGCCTGGAGTTTGGAGGCAGCAAGCTCTGGAAACACCATATATTTT.

The V and J genes are TRBV24-1 and TRBJ2-7; D is unresolved. This CDR3 is built from 17 residues. V lost 5 bases and J lost 2, with 21 bases in between. Germline CDR1 is KGHDR and CDR2 is SFDVKD. CDR3 DNA sequence: TGTGCCACCAGTGCACCGGCAGGTGGATTTCTAACCTACGAGCAGTACTTC. This codes for CATSAPAGGFLTYEQYF.

The CDR3 loop reads CSAALRTGDQGYTF. CDR3 DNA: TGCAGTGCCGCCCTTAGGACAGGGGATCAAGGCTACACCTTC. The chain combines TRBV20-1 with TRBJ1-2; 9 bases are shared with TRBD1. The V segment lost 6 bases and the J segment 8 bases; nucleotides outside the gene matches: 13. Germline V gene data show CDR1 as DFQATT and CDR2 as SNEGSKA (reference sequence). The length of the CDR3 is 14 residues.

The table lists this clonotype with a few counts. The rearrangement uses TRBV7-9 and TRBJ2-7; D is perhaps TRBD2 (6 bases). The CDR3 has 16 amino acids. Trimming removed 0 bases from V and 5 bases from J, with 17 bases in between. Germline V gene lookup returns CDR1 SEHNR and CDR2 FQNEAQ (reference sequence). CDR3 sequence: CASSLAPRGRVHEQYF. DNA for the CDR3: TGTGCCAGCAGCTTAGCCCCGCGGGGCAGGGTCCACGAGCAGTACTTC.

This chain uses TRBV12-3 or TRBV12-4 with TRBJ2-7; a weak D match, TRBD1 (6 bases). The V gene lost 4 bases and the J gene lost 0 bases, with 13 bases spanning the gap. The CDR3 runs 15 residues. The CDR3 DNA follows: TGTGCCAGCAGTTCTACAGGGAAGAGCTCCTACGAGCAGTACTTC. It is translated as CASSSTGKSSYEQYF.

This clonotype has a handful of counts. The rearrangement links TRBV12-3 or TRBV12-4 to TRBJ2-3; the match to TRBD1 covers 8 bases. There are 15 residues in the CDR3. V shed 6 bases and J 4 bases; nucleotides not matched to a gene: 9. The CDR3 DNA follows: TGTGCCAGCAGGCCGGACAGGGCCCCTGCAGATACGCAGTATTTT. Its protein product is CASRPDRAPADTQYF.

J is TRBJ1-6 and V is TRBV15; no firm D call. The germline V gene encodes CDR1 LNHNV and CDR2 YYDKDF (reference sequence). Between the trimmed V and J ends, which lost 0 bases and 10 bases, there was a span of 7 bases. CDR3 length equals 13 residues. The CDR3 bases are TGTGCCACCAGCAGAGATCTAGTCTCACCCCTCCACTTT. It is translated as CATSRDLVSPLHF.

There are a few counts of this clonotype. This chain joins TRBV14 and TRBJ2-3; 8 nucleotides align to TRBD2. Trimming took 3 bases from V and 7 from J; bases not matched to a gene: 6. The CDR3 has 14 amino acids. Germline CDR1 reads SGHDN; CDR2 reads FVKESK. The chain's CDR3 is CASSQGLGTNTQYF. CDR3 coding DNA: TGTGCCAGCAGCCAGGGACTAGGAACTAATACGCAGTATTTT.

This clonotype turned up a few times. The gene calls are TRBV12-3 or TRBV12-4 and TRBJ1-2, with D unclear. The CDR3 is 12 amino acids. The V end was cut by 6 bases, the J end by 8 bases, with 13 bases between. This CDR3 is CASRSIYEGYTF. CDR3 nucleotide sequence: TGTGCCAGCAGGTCAATTTACGAGGGCTACACCTTC.

CDR3 bases: TGTGCCACCAGGAACGGGGCAGGATTTCAAGAGACCCAGTACTTC. This sequence encodes CATRNGAGFQETQYF. The genes are TRBV15 and TRBJ2-5; D is possibly TRBD1 or TRBD2 (5 bases each). V was clipped by 6 bases and J by 2 bases, with 16 bases between them. The CDR3 covers 15 residues. The germline CDR1 and CDR2 sequences are LNHNV and YYDKDF (reference sequence).

V is TRBV5-1 and J is TRBJ1-6; D is possibly TRBD1 (6 bases). V was clipped by 4 bases and J by 7 bases, with 15 bases between them. CDR1 and CDR2 from the germline V gene are SGHRS and YFSETQ. The CDR3 covers 15 residues. The CDR3 sequence: CASSAAQGSNSPLHF. CDR3 DNA: TGCGCCAGCAGCGCCGCACAGGGTTCCAATTCACCCCTCCACTTT.

This clonotype was picked up a small number of times. The chain links TRBV6-6 to TRBJ2-7; the D is unclear. The CDR3 extends over 17 amino acids. V gave up 0 bases and J gave up 0 bases, with 15 bases separating them. Looked up from germline, CDR1 is MNHNY and CDR2 is SVGAGI (reference sequence). The CDR3: CASSYSLYMPTSYEQYF. DNA of the CDR3: TGTGCCAGCAGTTACTCCCTCTACATGCCGACCTCCTACGAGCAGTACTTC.

The sample holds many counts of this clonotype. The chain recombines TRBV7-2 with TRBJ2-5; TRBD2 matches 8 bases. The germline V gene has CDR1 SGHTA and CDR2 FQGNSA. V was pared by 4 bases and J by 2 bases, with 6 bases of the junction left unmatched. The CDR3 totals 15 residues. The CDR3 sequence is CASSSGLAGQETQYF. In DNA, the CDR3 is TGTGCCAGCAGCTCGGGCTTAGCGGGGCAAGAGACCCAGTACTTC.

The chain has TRBV6-2 or TRBV6-3 and TRBJ2-7; maybe TRBD1 (5 bases). CDR1 and CDR2 (germline): MNHEY, SVGEGT. The CDR3 runs to 15 residues. Trimming removed 7 bases from V and 5 bases from J, with 21 bases in between. This chain's CDR3 is CASTSDIYTGDEQYF. CDR3 nucleotide sequence: TGTGCCAGCACCTCGGACATCTACACCGGCGACGAGCAGTACTTC.

The gene calls are TRBV23-1 and TRBJ2-1; D ambiguous. TRBV23-1 is an open reading frame whose function is uncertain. This CDR3 contains 15 residues. CDR3 in amino acids: CVQAPTPVDLNEQFF. CDR3 nucleotides: TGCGTCCAGGCGCCCACCCCGGTAGATCTCAATGAGCAGTTCTTC.

The chain is built from TRBV7-2 and TRBJ2-1; 9 positions agree with TRBD1. Germline CDR1 is SGHTA and CDR2 is FQGNSA. This CDR3 has 15 amino acids. After removal of 4 bases from V and 3 bases from J, the junction contained 4 bases not matched to a gene. Written as DNA, the CDR3 is TGTGCCAGCAGCTGGGGACAGGGCATCTACAATGAGCAGTTCTTC. This gives the protein CASSWGQGIYNEQFF.

The sample holds a few counts of this clonotype. The chain employs TRBV4-1 and TRBJ2-5; D gene uncertain. Trimming took 1 base from V and 2 from J, leaving 11 bases between them. The germline V gene encodes CDR1 MGHRA and CDR2 YSYEKL. The CDR3 is made up of 15 amino acids. DNA of the CDR3: TGCGCCAGCAGCCAAGGCGCACAGCCTCAAGAGACCCAGTACTTC. As protein: CASSQGAQPQETQYF.

This clonotype appeared a few times. The CDR3 region is CASSYDGSDGNEQFF. The CDR3 nucleotides are TGTGCCAGCAGTTACGATGGTTCAGACGGCAATGAGCAGTTCTTC. V gene TRBV27 combines with J gene TRBJ2-1; D call uncertain. This CDR3 contains 15 residues. V was clipped by 4 bases and J by 6 bases, with 16 bases between them. Germline CDR1 is MNHEY and CDR2 is SMNVEV (reference sequence).

This clonotype has only a few counts. V is TRBV7-9 and J is TRBJ2-5, with D hard to call. The V gene lost 6 bases and the J gene lost 0 bases, with 14 bases spanning the gap. Per germline, CDR1 SEHNR and CDR2 FQNEAQ (reference sequence). CDR3 length equals 15 residues. DNA of the CDR3: TGTGCCAGCAGTCCCCTGGGATTAGACCAAGAGACCCAGTACTTC. This translates into CASSPLGLDQETQYF.

The J gene is TRBJ2-5, the V gene TRBV2, with 11 bases that match TRBD2. The CDR3 is 16 residues long. The V gene end was trimmed by 3 bases and the J gene end by 2 bases; junction bases not matched to a gene: 5. Per germline, CDR1 SNHLY and CDR2 FYNNEI. CDR3 in amino acids: CASSDVTSGAQETQYF. CDR3 coding DNA: TGTGCCAGCAGTGATGTGACTAGCGGGGCTCAAGAGACCCAGTACTTC.

The table lists this clonotype with a few counts. The chain employs TRBV13 and TRBJ2-1; no clear D. CDR1 and CDR2 from the germline V gene are PRHDT and FYEKMQ (reference sequence). V was clipped by 4 bases and J by 0 bases, with 19 bases between them. CDR3 size: 18 residues. CDR3: CASSSQTSGSSSYNEQFF. CDR3 DNA sequence: TGTGCCAGCAGCTCACAGACTTCAGGTTCTAGCTCCTACAATGAGCAGTTCTTC. Together with reference TRBV13 and TRBJ2-1, the CDR3 gives the full variable domain: AAGVIQSPRHLIKEKRETATLKCYPIPRHDTVYWYQQGPGQDPQFLISFYEKMQSDKGSIPDRFSAQQFSDYHSELNMSSLELGDSALYFCASSSQTSGSSSYNEQFFGPGTRLTVL.

The rearrangement uses TRBV5-6 and TRBJ2-7; TRBD1 aligns across 7 bases. Germline-derived CDR1 and CDR2 are SGHDT and YYEEEE. CDR3 length equals 15 residues. The junction had 8 bases not matched to a gene; V was cut back by 5 bases and J by 0 bases. The CDR3 DNA sequence: TGTGCCAGCAGGGAGACAGGGCAGGGCTCCTACGAGCAGTACTTC. Residues: CASRETGQGSYEQYF. The full variable domain, in which reference TRBV5-6 and TRBJ2-7 provide the parts outside the CDR3, is DAGVTQSPTHLIKTRGQQVTLRCSPKSGHDTVSWYQQALGQGPQFIFQYYEEEERQRGNFPDRFSGHQFPNYSSELNVNALLLGDSALYLCASRETGQGSYEQYFGPGTRLTVT.